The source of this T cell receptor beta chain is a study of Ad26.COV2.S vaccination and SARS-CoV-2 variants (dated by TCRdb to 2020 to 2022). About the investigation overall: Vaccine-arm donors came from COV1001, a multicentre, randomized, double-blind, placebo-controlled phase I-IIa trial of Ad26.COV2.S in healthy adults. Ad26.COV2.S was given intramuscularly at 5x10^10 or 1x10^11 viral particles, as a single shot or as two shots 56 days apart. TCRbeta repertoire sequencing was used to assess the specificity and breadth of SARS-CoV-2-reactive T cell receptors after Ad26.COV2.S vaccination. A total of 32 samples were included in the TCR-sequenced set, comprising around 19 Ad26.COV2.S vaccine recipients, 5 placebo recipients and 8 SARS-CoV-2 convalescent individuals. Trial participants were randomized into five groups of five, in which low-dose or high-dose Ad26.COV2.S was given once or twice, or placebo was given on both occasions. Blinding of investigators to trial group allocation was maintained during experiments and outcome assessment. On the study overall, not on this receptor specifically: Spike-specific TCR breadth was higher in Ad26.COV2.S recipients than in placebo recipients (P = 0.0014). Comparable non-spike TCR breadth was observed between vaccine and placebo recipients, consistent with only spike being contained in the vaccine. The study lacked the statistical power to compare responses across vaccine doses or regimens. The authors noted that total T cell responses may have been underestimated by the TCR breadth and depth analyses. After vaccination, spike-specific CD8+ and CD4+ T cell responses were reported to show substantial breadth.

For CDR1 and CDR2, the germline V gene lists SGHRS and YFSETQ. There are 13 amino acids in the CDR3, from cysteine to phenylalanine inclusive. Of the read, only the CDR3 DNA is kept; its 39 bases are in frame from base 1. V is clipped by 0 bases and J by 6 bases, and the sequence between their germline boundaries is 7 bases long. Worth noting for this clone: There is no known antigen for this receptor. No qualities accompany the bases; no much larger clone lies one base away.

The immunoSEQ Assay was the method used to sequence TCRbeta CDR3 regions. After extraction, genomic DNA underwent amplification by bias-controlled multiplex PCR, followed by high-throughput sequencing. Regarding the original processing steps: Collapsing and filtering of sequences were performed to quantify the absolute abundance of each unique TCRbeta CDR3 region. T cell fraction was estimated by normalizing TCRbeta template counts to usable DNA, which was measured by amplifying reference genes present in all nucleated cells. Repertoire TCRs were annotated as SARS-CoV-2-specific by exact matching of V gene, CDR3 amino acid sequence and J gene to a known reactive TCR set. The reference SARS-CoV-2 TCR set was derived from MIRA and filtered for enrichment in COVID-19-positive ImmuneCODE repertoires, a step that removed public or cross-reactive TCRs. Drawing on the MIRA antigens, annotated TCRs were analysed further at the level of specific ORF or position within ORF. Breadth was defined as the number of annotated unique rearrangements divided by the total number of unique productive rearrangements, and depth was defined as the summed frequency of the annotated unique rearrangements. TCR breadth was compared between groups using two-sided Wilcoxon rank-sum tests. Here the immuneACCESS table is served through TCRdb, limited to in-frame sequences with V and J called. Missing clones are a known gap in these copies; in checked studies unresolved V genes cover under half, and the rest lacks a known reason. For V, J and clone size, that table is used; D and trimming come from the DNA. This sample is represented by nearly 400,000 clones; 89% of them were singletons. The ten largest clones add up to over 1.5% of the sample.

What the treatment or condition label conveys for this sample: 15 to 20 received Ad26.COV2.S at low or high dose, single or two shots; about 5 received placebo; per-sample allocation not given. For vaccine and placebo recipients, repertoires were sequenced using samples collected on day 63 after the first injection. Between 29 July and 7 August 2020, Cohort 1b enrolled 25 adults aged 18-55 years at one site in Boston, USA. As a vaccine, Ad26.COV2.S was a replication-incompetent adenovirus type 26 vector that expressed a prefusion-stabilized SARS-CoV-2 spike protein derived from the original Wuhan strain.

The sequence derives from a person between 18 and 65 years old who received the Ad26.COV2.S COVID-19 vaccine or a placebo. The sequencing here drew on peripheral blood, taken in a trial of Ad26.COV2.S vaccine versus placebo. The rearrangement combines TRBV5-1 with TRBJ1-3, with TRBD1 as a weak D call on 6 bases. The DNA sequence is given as TGCGCCAGCAGCTTGGCAGGGGAAAACACCATATATTTT. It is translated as CASSLAGENTIYF.